This entry is about one T cell receptor beta chain. Its specificity is unknown. The libraries of TRB cDNA were prepared using 5' RACE with UMI labels. TCRdb re-called the 5' RACE reads; one entry per CDR3 protein, DNA not given. This sample's clone table lists 50,000 or so distinct CDR3 sequences. The sample is drawn from a study of CXCR3-negative and CXCR3-positive naive CD8 T cells. Study conclusions and caveats: TRB CDR3s of CXCR3-positive naive cells were more hydrophobic than those of CXCR3-negative naive cells. The TRBV-TRBJ usage of naive CXCR3-negative and CXCR3-positive cells was similar, but that of memory cells differed.

Using triplicate sorts, 300,000 cells were collected each time from every CD8+ T cell subset. Naive CD8+ T lymphocytes were specified as CD45RO-CCR7+CD27+CD95-. CDR3 length: 18 amino acids. Per the germline V gene, CDR1 is MDHEN and CDR2 is SYDVKM. The chain couples TRBV28 to TRBJ2-7; lacking DNA, the TRBD2 call made by TCRdb goes unchecked. The sequence derives from a human donor in good health. Some clones in this sample may be carry-over from other donors' samples. The sample was naive CXCR3+ CD8+ T cells from blood. Sample subset: CD45RO-CCR7+CD27+CD95- naive CD8+ T cells expressing CXCR3 (TNR3+). This CDR3 is CASSTPILLGRLYYEQYF.